This TCR beta chain derives from a study of OX40 agonist ivuxolimab in advanced cancers. Describing the broader study: Ivuxolimab was a fully human IgG2 agonistic monoclonal antibody targeting the costimulatory receptor OX40 (CD134). The paper describes the monotherapy dose-escalation part (N ≈ 50 patients) of the phase I trial of ivuxolimab. The purpose of peripheral TCRbeta sequencing was to test whether ivuxolimab changed TCR sequence diversity and led to clonal T-cell expansion. Of the 50 or so patients in dose escalation, 19 had hepatocellular carcinoma, roughly 15 had melanoma, 9 had renal cell carcinoma and 9 had head and neck cancer. Intravenous ivuxolimab was administered to patients every 2 weeks at six dose levels: 0.01, 0.1, 0.3, 1.5, 3 and 10 mg/kg. Patients were allowed to have had prior anti-PD-1, anti-PD-L1 or anti-CTLA-4 therapy, and approximately 40% of the dose-escalation patients had been treated with checkpoint inhibitors. A male proportion of 70% to 90% and a mean age of 60 years, ranging from 23 to 79, were recorded for the dose-escalation cohort. Partial responses were achieved by three dose-escalation patients, of whom one had hepatocellular carcinoma and two had cutaneous melanoma. Study-level results and caveats: Low levels of normalized T-cell clonal expansion were also shown by some nonresponding patients. Which antigens the clonally expanded peripheral T cells were specific for was not determined. On average, CD8+ T cells showed more expanded clones than CD4+ T cells after ivuxolimab. In partial responders in the 0.1-3.0 mg/kg groups, normalized peripheral clonal expansion was found to be among the lowest, especially among CD8+ T cells. At doses from 0.1 to 3.0 mg/kg, clonal expansion was seen in both CD4+ and CD8+ blood T cells between baseline and week 6.

Points on this clone: Its binding antigen is unknown. The input lacks base qualities; no much larger clone sits a single base away.

From the germline V gene, CDR1 is MGHRA and CDR2 is YSYEKL. Taken from cysteine to phenylalanine, the CDR3 has 14 residues. Solely the CDR3 DNA is kept, with 42 bases framed from the first base. For sequencing of the TCRbeta CDR3 region, genomic DNA was extracted from the sorted cells. The immunoSEQ Assay was used for sequencing of TCRbeta CDR3 regions. Not all clones reach the TCRdb copy of this immuneACCESS table, which keeps in-frame sequences only. Checked studies attribute under half of the gap to unresolved V genes and leave the rest unexplained. This sample holds more than 65,000 clones; approximately 92% were observed only once. The ten largest clonotypes hold roughly 9% of the sample. The trial excluded patients who had a history of autoimmune disease or who were on systemic immunosuppression. Peripheral blood for TCR sequencing was drawn from every dose cohort at baseline, at cycle 4 day 1 and at cycle 7 day 1. The samples were drawn from a first-in-human, open-label, multicenter phase I dose-escalation trial of ivuxolimab. The trial enrolled adults with locally advanced or metastatic head and neck squamous cell, hepatocellular, melanoma or renal cell carcinoma. CD4+ and CD8+ T cells were sorted separately from peripheral blood before TCR sequencing.

This receptor chain uses TRBV4-1 and TRBJ2-5; 7 bases in between match TRBD1. The end of the DNA fits TRBJ2-7 better, so the J call may be wrong. The input for sequencing was CD4+ or CD8+ T cells sorted from blood, taken in a trial of the OX40 agonist ivuxolimab. The receptor's source is an adult with an advanced solid tumor such as melanoma, head and neck, liver or kidney cancer. The CDR3 is CASAVQGSSYEQYF. The DNA reads as follows: TGCGCCAGCGCCGTACAGGGGAGCTCCTACGAGCAGTACTTC.